This is a list of T cell receptor beta chains from one sample in a study of yellow fever vaccine responses in identical twins. Using its own MiXCR run on the RT-PCR reads, TCRdb lists one record per CDR3 protein. This table has a few thousand distinct CDR3 sequences, about 88% appearing once. The sample consisted of T cells from blood (PBMCs), unsorted or a sorted subset (not recorded which), taken before or after yellow fever vaccination (not recorded which). Source of these receptors: a woman between 18 and 29 years old who received the yellow fever vaccine. The CDR3 runs from the conserved cysteine through the conserved F or W. A D gene is named only where the DNA matches it firmly. Clone size is not always given. Where it is, it says once, few, many or a class for expanded clones.

>-|13|TRBV11-2|TRBD1|TRBJ2-7
CASSFGTGDEQYF
TGTGCCAGCAGCTTCGGGACAGGGGACGAGCAGTACTTC
>-|11|TRBV4-3|-|TRBJ2-7
CASRNGEVQYF
TGCGCCAGCAGGAATGGGGAAGTGCAGTACTTC
>once|16|TRBV29-1|-|TRBJ2-7
CSVEDQGLRGTDEQYF
TGCAGCGTTGAAGATCAGGGATTGAGGGGCACTGACGAGCAGTACTTC
>-|12|TRBV29-1|-|TRBJ1-1
CSVSRGNTEAFF
TGCAGCGTTTCTAGGGGGAACACTGAAGCTTTCTTT
>-|15|TRBV5-4|-|TRBJ2-1
CASSLGGVSYNEQFF
TGTGCCAGCAGCTTGGGCGGGGTCTCCTACAATGAGCAGTTCTTC
>-|15|TRBV18|TRBD1|TRBJ2-5
CASSPIGTAEETQYF
TGTGCCAGCTCACCAATTGGGACAGCGGAGGAGACCCAGTACTTC
>-|17|TRBV29-1|TRBD1|TRBJ1-1
CSVDPTGQGGPNTEAFF
TGCAGCGTTGACCCTACGGGACAGGGTGGCCCCAACACTGAAGCTTTCTTT
>-|15|TRBV15|-|TRBJ2-7
CATSRADTNSYEQYF
TGTGCCACCAGCAGGGCGGACACCAACTCCTACGAGCAGTACTTC
>-|15|TRBV12-3/TRBV12-4|TRBD1|TRBJ1-5
CASTRTGEANQPQHF
TGTGCCAGCACCAGGACAGGGGAAGCCAATCAGCCCCAGCATTTT
>-|15|TRBV20-1|TRBD1|TRBJ2-1
CSASSRDRADNEQFF
TGCAGTGCTAGCAGCCGGGACAGGGCCGACAATGAGCAGTTCTTC
>-|13|TRBV13|-|TRBJ2-7
CASSTRGSYEQYF
TGTGCCAGCAGCACCAGGGGCTCCTACGAGCAGTACTTC
>-|12|TRBV29-1|-|TRBJ2-7
CSGYTTGYEQYF
TGCAGCGGTTACACCACGGGATACGAGCAGTACTTC
>-|15|TRBV5-1|TRBD2|TRBJ2-5
CASHLGSGGQETQYF
TGCGCCAGTCACCTGGGTAGCGGGGGGCAAGAGACCCAGTACTTC
>-|13|TRBV20-1|-|TRBJ2-1
CSATSTSGNEQFF
TGCAGTGCAACGAGCACCTCGGGCAATGAGCAGTTCTTC
>-|13|TRBV6-2/TRBV6-3|-|TRBJ2-1
CASSYRVVNEQFF
TGTGCCAGCAGTTACCGTGTCGTCAATGAGCAGTTCTTC
>few|14|TRBV20-1|TRBD1|TRBJ2-1
CSASDRGLYNEQFF
TGCAGTGCTAGCGACAGGGGGCTATACAATGAGCAGTTCTTC
>-|12|TRBV11-1|-|TRBJ2-7
CASSSDGYEQYF
TGTGCCAGCAGCTCGGACGGCTACGAGCAGTACTTC
>-|15|TRBV11-1|TRBD2|TRBJ2-1
CASSSTGLVDNEQFF
TGTGCCAGCAGCTCTACCGGACTAGTTGATAATGAGCAGTTCTTC
>-|14|TRBV20-1|-|TRBJ2-4
CSATGESGFGIQYF
TGCAGTGCTACCGGAGAGAGCGGATTCGGCATTCAGTACTTC
>-|15|TRBV10-3|-|TRBJ2-7
CAISGAEGEVHEQYF
TGTGCCATCAGTGGTGCGGAAGGGGAGGTCCACGAGCAGTACTTC
>-|15|TRBV20-1|TRBD1|TRBJ2-1
CSARDPRQGAKEQFF
TGCAGTGCTAGAGATCCAAGACAGGGGGCGAAGGAGCAGTTCTTC
>-|15|TRBV28|-|TRBJ2-7
CASRGVYGGSYEQYF
TGTGCCAGCAGGGGGGTCTACGGGGGCTCCTACGAGCAGTACTTC
>-|14|TRBV24-1|-|TRBJ2-2
CATSDYPGTGELFF
TGTGCCACCAGTGATTACCCGGGGACCGGGGAGCTGTTTTTT
>-|14|TRBV18|-|TRBJ2-3
CASSPKTTSYTQYF
TGTGCCAGCTCACCAAAAACGACCTCATATACGCAGTATTTT
>-|15|TRBV3-1|-|TRBJ1-2
CASSLLDRANYGYTF
TGTGCCAGCAGCCTTCTCGACAGAGCTAACTATGGCTACACCTTC
>-|14|TRBV6-2/TRBV6-3|-|TRBJ1-1
CASRKGTPNTEAFF
TGTGCCAGCAGAAAGGGAACTCCGAACACTGAAGCTTTCTTT
>once|14|TRBV28|-|TRBJ2-1
CASSTVRGYNEQFF
TGTGCCAGCAGCACAGTAAGGGGCTACAATGAGCAGTTCTTC
>-|15|TRBV11-2|TRBD2|TRBJ2-7
CASSERGLAPYEQYF
TGTGCCAGCAGCGAACGAGGACTAGCGCCATACGAGCAGTACTTC
>-|11|TRBV29-1|-|TRBJ2-7
CSVCMSYEQYF
TGCAGCGTTTGTATGTCCTACGAGCAGTACTTC
>-|13|TRBV6-1|TRBD1|TRBJ1-2
CASSVGTAYGYTF
TGTGCCAGCAGTGTTGGGACAGCTTATGGCTACACCTTC
>-|13|TRBV3-1|-|TRBJ2-3
CASSLGLENTQYF
TGTGCCAGCAGCCTAGGCCTCGAGAATACGCAGTATTTT
>-|13|TRBV5-4|-|TRBJ2-1
CASSFVPYNEQFF
TGTGCCAGCAGCTTTGTCCCGTACAATGAGCAGTTCTTC
>once|13|TRBV29-1|TRBD1|TRBJ2-3
CSYWTGSTDTQYF
TGCAGTTATTGGACAGGGAGCACAGATACGCAGTATTTT
>few|17|TRBV14|-|TRBJ1-5
CASSQVVRSLSNQPQHF
TGTGCCAGCAGCCAAGTCGTGCGCAGTCTTAGCAATCAGCCCCAGCATTTT
>-|14|TRBV7-2|-|TRBJ2-4
CASSLMSRGNIQYF
TGTGCCAGCAGCTTGATGAGCAGGGGAAACATTCAGTACTTC